This entry is about one T cell receptor beta chain. These data come from a study of T-cell memory formation after mild COVID-19. The CDR3 spans 14 residues. CDR1 and CDR2 from the germline V gene are SGHAT and FQNNGV. V lost 4 bases and J 5 bases, leaving 14 bases between the germline ends. TCRdb analysed the 5' RACE reads with MiXCR anew, one entry per CDR3 protein. Here the sample spans about 300,000 distinct CDR3 sequences, approximately 20% being singletons. The sequencing input was PBMCs or a T cell subset sorted from them (not recorded which). This TCR was sampled from a young man who had mild COVID-19 (a few samples of this study predate the infection). Cell type and time point are not known. The chain recombines TRBV11-2 with TRBJ1-2; D may be TRBD1 (5 bases). The CDR3 DNA sequence: TGTGCCAGCAGCTCGGAAGGGGTGGGGTATGGCTACACCTTC. Its translation: CASSSEGVGYGYTF.